This is a list of T cell receptor beta chains from one sample in a study of long-term antiretroviral therapy in people with HIV. TCRdb keeps only in-frame clones here, not all; method: immunoSEQ multiplex PCR. The table lists more than 20,000 clones, about 88% of them singletons. The source material was unsorted PBMCs, sampled approximately 2.6 years after starting antiretroviral therapy. These receptors were taken from a man between 35 and 55 years old with HIV. The CDR3 runs from the conserved cysteine through the conserved F or W. Each record gives: CDR3 DNA, CDR3 protein, V gene, clone size, D gene, J gene. D genes are given only for firm matches. Not every row has a clone size; where given, it reads once, few, many or a size class.

CDR3 DNA: TGCGCCAGCAGCTTGGGGGCCACGGGTCGCACAGATACGCAGTATTTT
CDR3 protein: CASSLGATGRTDTQYF
V gene: TRBV5-1
clone size: once
D gene: .
J gene: TRBJ2-3

CDR3 DNA: TGTGCCAGCAGCGGTGAATACAGGGGAGGCGAGGAAAAACTGTTTTTT
CDR3 protein: CASSGEYRGGEEKLFF
V gene: TRBV9
clone size: .
D gene: TRBD1
J gene: TRBJ1-4

CDR3 DNA: TGTGCCATCAGTGATCCCCAGCGGATGAACACTGAAGCTTTCTTT
CDR3 protein: CAISDPQRMNTEAFF
V gene: TRBV10-3
clone size: .
D gene: .
J gene: TRBJ1-1

CDR3 DNA: TGCGCCAGCAGTGAACACAATGAGCAGTTCTTC
CDR3 protein: CASSEHNEQFF
V gene: TRBV10-2
clone size: .
D gene: .
J gene: TRBJ2-1

CDR3 DNA: TGTGCCAGCAGCGTCTCGGCTAGCTTAAGCTCCTACAATGAGCAGTTCTTC
CDR3 protein: CASSVSASLSSYNEQFF
V gene: TRBV9
clone size: .
D gene: .
J gene: TRBJ2-1

CDR3 DNA: TGTGCCAGCTCACCACCAGGGGTCTATGGCTACACCTTC
CDR3 protein: CASSPPGVYGYTF
V gene: TRBV18
clone size: .
D gene: .
J gene: TRBJ1-2

CDR3 DNA: TGTGCTAGTGGTTTTTCCCCTTTGGCGGGAGCTGGCAATGAGCAGTTCTTC
CDR3 protein: CASGFSPLAGAGNEQFF
V gene: TRBV12-5
clone size: once
D gene: TRBD2
J gene: TRBJ2-1

CDR3 DNA: TGTGCCAGCAGTTACACCAGCGGAAGGAACACCGGGGAGCTGTTTTTT
CDR3 protein: CASSYTSGRNTGELFF
V gene: TRBV6-5
clone size: .
D gene: .
J gene: TRBJ2-2

CDR3 DNA: TGTGCCAGTAGTATAGAACAGGGGTTGCTTGATGGCTACACCTTC
CDR3 protein: CASSIEQGLLDGYTF
V gene: TRBV19
clone size: once
D gene: TRBD1
J gene: TRBJ1-2

CDR3 DNA: TGTGCCATCAGGGATAGAGGGAGCTCCTACAATGAGCAGTTCTTC
CDR3 protein: CAIRDRGSSYNEQFF
V gene: TRBV10-3
clone size: .
D gene: .
J gene: TRBJ2-1

CDR3 DNA: TGTGCCAGCAGTGGGACAGGGTCCGGGGAGCTGTTTTTT
CDR3 protein: CASSGTGSGELFF
V gene: TRBV6-1
clone size: few
D gene: TRBD1
J gene: TRBJ2-2

CDR3 DNA: TGTGCCATCAGTGACAGGAATCAGCCCCAGCATTTT
CDR3 protein: CAISDRNQPQHF
V gene: TRBV10-3
clone size: .
D gene: .
J gene: TRBJ1-5

CDR3 DNA: TGTGCCAGCAGCTTAGTTGGGTTCGATCCCGAGGAAGGAGCTTTCTTT
CDR3 protein: CASSLVGFDPEEGAFF
V gene: TRBV11-2
clone size: once
D gene: .
J gene: TRBJ1-1

CDR3 DNA: TGCGCCAGCAGCCCCTGGACAGGGCCCGACTATGGCTACACCTTC
CDR3 protein: CASSPWTGPDYGYTF
V gene: TRBV5-1
clone size: once
D gene: TRBD1
J gene: TRBJ1-2

CDR3 DNA: TGTGCCTGGACATTCTTGACGGGGAGAGAGACCCAGTACTTC
CDR3 protein: CAWTFLTGRETQYF
V gene: TRBV30
clone size: .
D gene: .
J gene: TRBJ2-5

CDR3 DNA: TGTGCCAGCAGTTTCCGACAACTCAATCAGCCCCAGCATTTT
CDR3 protein: CASSFRQLNQPQHF
V gene: TRBV28
clone size: few
D gene: .
J gene: TRBJ1-5

CDR3 DNA: TGTGCCAGCAGTATACAGGGGACCGGCTCACCCCTCCACTTT
CDR3 protein: CASSIQGTGSPLHF
V gene: TRBV6-5
clone size: .
D gene: TRBD1
J gene: TRBJ1-6

CDR3 DNA: TGTGCCAGCAGCAAGGGCAGGGAAAGTTTGCTCTATGGCTACACCTTC
CDR3 protein: CASSKGRESLLYGYTF
V gene: TRBV21-1
clone size: .
D gene: .
J gene: TRBJ1-2

CDR3 DNA: TGTGCCAGCAGTTACGGGAGGACGGATCCCTACGAGCAGTACTTC
CDR3 protein: CASSYGRTDPYEQYF
V gene: TRBV6-6
clone size: .
D gene: .
J gene: TRBJ2-7

CDR3 DNA: TGTGCCAGCAGCTCCTTGGACAGGGGGGATAACGAGCAGTACTTC
CDR3 protein: CASSSLDRGDNEQYF
V gene: TRBV5-6
clone size: .
D gene: TRBD1
J gene: TRBJ2-7